One and the same sample provided the 5 T cell receptor beta chains below, sequenced in a study of response to subunit inactivated influenza vaccine. MiXCR was run by TCRdb on the RT-PCR reads, yielding one entry per CDR3 protein. Here the sample spans about 530,000 distinct CDR3 sequences, 12% being singletons. Specimen: PBMCs from blood, collected on the day of vaccination. Source of these receptors: a man in his fifties or sixties who received an inactivated influenza vaccine.

This chain connects TRBV24-1 to TRBJ2-2; weak D call: TRBD2 (6 bases). CDR1 and CDR2 (germline): KGHDR, SFDVKD. This CDR3 has 13 residues. The V end was cut by 8 bases, the J end by 0 bases, with 6 bases between. The chain's CDR3 is CATTGANTGELFF. As DNA, the CDR3 is TGTGCCACCACGGGGGCGAACACCGGGGAGCTGTTTTTT.

This clonotype occurred a few times. The chain couples TRBV25-1 to TRBJ1-1; no firm D call. CDR1 MGHDK and CDR2 SYGVNS come from the germline V gene. The CDR3 is 14 residues long. Between the trimmed V and J ends, which lost 2 bases and 4 bases, there was a span of 11 bases. The CDR3 sequence is CASSEGGRSTEAFF. CDR3 nucleotide sequence: TGTGCCAGCAGTGAAGGAGGGAGGAGCACTGAAGCTTTCTTT.

The chain has TRBV7-2 and TRBJ2-5, with 13 bases that match TRBD2. Per germline, CDR1 SGHTA and CDR2 FQGNSA. The V gene end was trimmed by 5 bases and the J gene end by 9 bases; junction bases not matched to a gene: 15. The CDR3 loop spans 17 amino acids. The CDR3 reads CASSLTSGGVIVAAQYF. The CDR3 DNA is TGTGCCAGCAGCCTAACTAGCGGGGGGGTGATAGTTGCGGCCCAGTACTTC.

This clonotype appeared a few times. The genes are TRBV30 and TRBJ2-3; TRBD1 aligns across 8 bases. Germline CDR1 reads GTSNPN; CDR2 reads SVGIG (reference sequence). The CDR3 is made up of 14 amino acids. The V and J ends lost 0 bases and 11 bases, in that order; junction bases with no gene match: 10. As DNA, the CDR3 is TGTGCCTGGAGTGTACCTGGGACAGGCGGTAGGCAGTATTTT. Encoded protein: CAWSVPGTGGRQYF. Using reference TRBV30 and TRBJ2-3 for the parts outside the CDR3, the full variable domain is SQTIHQWPATLVQPVGSPLSLECTVEGTSNPNLYWYRQAAGRGLQLLFYSVGIGQISSEVPQNLSASRPQDRQFILSSKKLLLSDSGFYLCAWSVPGTGGRQYFGPGTRLTVL.

A few counts support this clonotype. The chain is built from TRBV20-1 and TRBJ1-4, with 7 positions matching TRBD1. CDR3 length: 14 amino acids. Germline V gene sequence: CDR1 DFQATT, CDR2 SNEGSKA (reference sequence). The J segment lost 6 bases and the V segment lost 8 bases, leaving 12 bases of the junction unmatched. The CDR3 sequence is CSTGGQTGDEKLFF. The CDR3, as DNA: TGCAGTACCGGGGGGCAAACAGGGGATGAAAAACTGTTTTTT.